A selection of T cell receptor beta chains follows, all from one sample in a study of tumor-infiltrating lymphocytes in primary liver carcinoma. TCRdb recomputed calls from the multiplex PCR reads with MiXCR, one row per CDR3 protein. The data show 20,000 to 25,000 distinct CDR3 sequences, with around 84% seen just once and 35% held by the top ten. The material sequenced was liver tumor tissue from sampling region 2. These receptors all stem from a woman aged 25 to 45 with primary liver carcinoma and hepatitis B virus infection. The CDR3 runs from the conserved cysteine through the conserved F or W. The D gene is left open where the match is weak. The size entry is marked missing in some rows and otherwise reads once, few, many or a size class.

>TRBV11-1|NA|TRBJ2-7|NA
TGCGCCAGCAGCTTAGCGACGGCCCCCCACGAGCAGTACTTC
CASSLATAPHEQYF
>TRBV5-1|NA|TRBJ2-5|NA
TGCGCCAGAAGCTCAGACAGAGTTGGACAAGAGACCCAATATTTC
CARSSDRVGQETQYF
>TRBV6-5|NA|TRBJ2-2|NA
TGTGCCAGCACTCCCGAATACCGTTCGGTCGGGGAGCTGTTTTTT
CASTPEYRSVGELFF
>TRBV11-2|NA|TRBJ2-3|NA
TGTGCCAGCAGCTCGCGCACAGATAAACAGTACTTT
CASSSRTDKQYF
>TRBV20-1|many|TRBJ2-2|NA
TGCAGTGCTAGAGAAGGAGGACGGACCGGGGAGCTGTTTTTT
CSAREGGRTGELFF
>TRBV5-5|NA|TRBJ1-4|NA
TGTGCCAGCAGCTTGAGATTAGGCGGACGGGCTGCAACTAACGAAAAACTGTTTTTT
CASSLRLGGRAATNEKLFF
>TRBV6-2/TRBV6-3|NA|TRBJ2-7|NA
TGTACCAGCAGCTGTTTTAAGAGGAGCTCCTGCGAGCAGTACTTC
CTSSCFKRSSCEQYF
>TRBV10-3|NA|TRBJ2-5|NA
TGTGCAACCAGTGAGTCGGCTACCAGACAAGAGACCCAATACTTC
CATSESATRQETQYF
>TRBV7-2|many|TRBJ2-7|TRBD2
TGTGCCAGCACCCCTAGCGGGTCGCCCTCCTACGAGCAGTACTTC
CASTPSGSPSYEQYF
>TRBV24-1|NA|TRBJ2-3|NA
TGTGCCACCAGTGAGAAGACACTCTCATCAGATACGCAGTATTTC
CATSEKTLSSDTQYF
>TRBV10-3|NA|TRBJ2-7|NA
TGTGCCTTCAGTGAAACGGACTACGAGCAGTACTTT
CAFSETDYEQYF
>TRBV6-5|NA|TRBJ2-2|TRBD1
TGTGCCAACAGTCCGCGGACAGGGTTCACCGGGAAGCTATTTTTT
CANSPRTGFTGKLFF
>TRBV5-4|few|TRBJ2-3|NA
TGTGCCGGCAGCGTAGACGGATACCCTCCACCCACAGATACGCGGTATTTT
CAGSVDGYPPPTDTRYF
>TRBV11-2|once|TRBJ2-1|TRBD2
TGTGGCAGCACCTCTCTAGCGGGAGGATACAATGAGCAGTTCTTC
CGSTSLAGGYNEQFF
>TRBV6-6|NA|TRBJ1-6|NA
TGTACCCGCAGTTACACAGGGATGGATTCACCCTTCCACTTT
CTRSYTGMDSPFHF
>TRBV6-5|NA|TRBJ2-7|NA
TGTGCCATCAGTTACAAGGACAGCAGCTTCTACGGGCAATACTTC
CAISYKDSSFYGQYF
>TRBV28|NA|TRBJ2-4|TRBD2
TGTGCCAGCAGTTTATGGGCGGGAGCCAAAAACATTCAGTATTTC
CASSLWAGAKNIQYF
>TRBV6-1|NA|TRBJ1-5|NA
TGTGCCAGCAGTGAGCAGGGAAGCGTCCCCAGTCAGTCCCAGCATTTT
CASSEQGSVPSQSQHF
>TRBV11-2|NA|TRBJ2-5|NA
TGTGCCAGCAGCTTTCAAAGCGGAGCACGTTCCAAGATCCAGTACTTC
CASSFQSGARSKIQYF
>TRBV6-5|NA|TRBJ1-1|NA
TGTGCCACCAGTTACCAGGAAAGCACTGAAGCTCTCTTT
CATSYQESTEALF
>TRBV6-6|NA|TRBJ2-3|NA
TGTGTCAGGAGTTACCAGACCGGACCTCGACGCACAGAAACGCAGTATTTT
CVRSYQTGPRRTETQYF
>TRBV5-4|NA|TRBJ2-3|NA
TGTGCCAGCGTAGACGGACACCCTCCACCCACAGATACGCAGTATTTT
CASVDGHPPPTDTQYF
>TRBV11-2|NA|TRBJ1-2|NA
TGTGCCAGTAGCCAACGATGCGGGGATTGGAGCTATGGCCGCACCTTC
CASSQRCGDWSYGRTF
>TRBV11-2|NA|TRBJ2-1|NA
TGTGTCAGCAGCTTAGGGCAAGGGTTAGAGCAGTTCTTC
CVSSLGQGLEQFF
>TRBV7-8|NA|TRBJ2-7|TRBD2
TGTGCCAGCAACTCCGGACTAGGCGAGCAGTACTTC
CASNSGLGEQYF
>TRBV6-5|NA|TRBJ2-7|NA
TGTCCAAGCAGTTACAAGGACAGCAGCTCATACGAGCAGTACTTC
CPSSYKDSSSYEQYF
>TRBV11-2|many|TRBJ2-7|NA
TGTGCCAGCAGCTTCGGAGTTCCTCGAATCGAGCAGTACTTC
CASSFGVPRIEQYF
>TRBV6-5|few|TRBJ2-4|NA
TGTGCCAGCAGTTACTACCCCCCTGGGGACATTCAGTACTTC
CASSYYPPGDIQYF
>TRBV11-2|NA|TRBJ1-5|NA
TGTCCCAGCAGCATAGAGCCATCCCCGTTTCAGCCCCAGCATTTT
CPSSIEPSPFQPQHF
>TRBV30|NA|TRBJ1-1|NA
TGTGCCTGGACTAATGGACGGAATATTGAAACTTTCTTT
CAWTNGRNIETFF